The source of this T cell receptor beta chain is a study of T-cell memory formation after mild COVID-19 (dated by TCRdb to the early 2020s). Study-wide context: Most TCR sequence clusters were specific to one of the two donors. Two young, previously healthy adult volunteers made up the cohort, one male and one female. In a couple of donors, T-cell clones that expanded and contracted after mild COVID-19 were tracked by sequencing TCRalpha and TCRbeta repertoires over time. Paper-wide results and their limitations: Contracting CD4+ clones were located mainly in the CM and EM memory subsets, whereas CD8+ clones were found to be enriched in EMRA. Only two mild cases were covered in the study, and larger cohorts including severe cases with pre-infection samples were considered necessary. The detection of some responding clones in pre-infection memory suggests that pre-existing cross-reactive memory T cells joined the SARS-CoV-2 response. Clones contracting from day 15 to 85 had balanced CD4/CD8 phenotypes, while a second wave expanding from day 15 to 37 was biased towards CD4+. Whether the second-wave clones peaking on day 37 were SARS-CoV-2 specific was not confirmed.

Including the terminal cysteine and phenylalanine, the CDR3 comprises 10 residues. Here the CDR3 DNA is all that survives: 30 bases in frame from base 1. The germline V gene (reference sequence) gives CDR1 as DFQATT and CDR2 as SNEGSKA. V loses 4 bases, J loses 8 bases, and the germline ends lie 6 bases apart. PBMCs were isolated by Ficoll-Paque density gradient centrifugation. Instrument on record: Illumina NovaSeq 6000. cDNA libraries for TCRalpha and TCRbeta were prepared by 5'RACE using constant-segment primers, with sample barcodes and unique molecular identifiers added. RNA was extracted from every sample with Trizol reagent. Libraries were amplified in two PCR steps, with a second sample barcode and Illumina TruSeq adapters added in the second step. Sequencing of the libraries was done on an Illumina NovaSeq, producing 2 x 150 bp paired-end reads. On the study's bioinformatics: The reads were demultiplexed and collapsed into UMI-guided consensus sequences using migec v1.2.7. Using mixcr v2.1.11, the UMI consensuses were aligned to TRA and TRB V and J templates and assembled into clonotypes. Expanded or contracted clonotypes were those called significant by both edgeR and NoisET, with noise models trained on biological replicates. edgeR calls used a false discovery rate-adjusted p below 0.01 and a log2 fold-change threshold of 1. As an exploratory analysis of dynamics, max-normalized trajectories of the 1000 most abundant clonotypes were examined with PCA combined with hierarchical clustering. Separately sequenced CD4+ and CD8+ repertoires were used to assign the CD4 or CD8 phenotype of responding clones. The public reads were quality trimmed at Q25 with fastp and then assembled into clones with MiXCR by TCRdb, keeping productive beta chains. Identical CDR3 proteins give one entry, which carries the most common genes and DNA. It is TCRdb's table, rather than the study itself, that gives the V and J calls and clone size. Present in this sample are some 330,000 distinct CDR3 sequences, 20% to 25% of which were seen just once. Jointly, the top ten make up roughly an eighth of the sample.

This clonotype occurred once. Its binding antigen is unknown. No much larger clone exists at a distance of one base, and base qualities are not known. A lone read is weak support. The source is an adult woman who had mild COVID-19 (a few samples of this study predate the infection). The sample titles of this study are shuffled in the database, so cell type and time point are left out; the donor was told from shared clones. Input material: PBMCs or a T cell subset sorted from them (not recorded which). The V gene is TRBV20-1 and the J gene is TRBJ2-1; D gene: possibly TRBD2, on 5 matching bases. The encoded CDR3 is CSATEDEQFF. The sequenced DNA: TGCAGTGCTACGGAGGATGAGCAGTTCTTC.